This T cell receptor beta chain was recovered during a study of low-dose radiotherapy and immunotherapy resistance in tumors. Looking at the study overall: Every two weeks patients got nivolumab 240 mg flat dose, plus ipilimumab 1 mg/kg every six weeks, intravenously.

Germline V lookup: CDR1 SGHKS, CDR2 YYEKEE (reference sequence). This CDR3 region has 13 residues. The V end lost 3 bases, the J end lost 2 bases, and 8 bases lay between the germline ends. First-strand cDNA used TRAV- and TRBV-specific primers, covering alpha and beta chains. Over approximately 20 PCR cycles, TCRs were amplified from a constant-region primer and V-primer adapter. TCRdb reanalysed the reads using MiXCR and keeps one entry per CDR3 protein. The repertoire holds 13,000 to 15,000 distinct CDR3 sequences, with 75% as singletons. The chain joins TRBV5-5 to TRBJ2-5, with a weak D call TRBD1 (6 bases). The clonotype originates from a human donor with advanced metastatic prostate, ovarian, gallbladder or colorectal cancer (not recorded which). This table probably holds off-target reads from a library built for another chain. CDR3 sequence: CASSSTGQETQYF. CDR3 nucleotide sequence: TGTGCCAGCAGCTCGACAGGTCAAGAGACCCAGTACTTC. Full variable domain (missing parts from reference TRBV5-5 and TRBJ2-5): DAGVTQSPTHLIKTRGQQVTLRCSPISGHKSVSWYQQVLGQGPQFIFQYYEKEERGRGNFPDRFSARQFPNYSSELNVNALLLGDSALYLCASSSTGQETQYFGPGTRLLVL.